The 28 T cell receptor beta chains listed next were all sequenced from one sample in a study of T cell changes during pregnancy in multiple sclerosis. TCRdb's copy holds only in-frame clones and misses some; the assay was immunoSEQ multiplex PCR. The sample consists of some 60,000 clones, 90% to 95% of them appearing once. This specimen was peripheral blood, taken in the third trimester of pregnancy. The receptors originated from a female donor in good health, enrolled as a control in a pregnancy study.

The CDR3 DNA follows: TGTGCCAGCAGGACAGTTCCATTTAATGAGCAGTTCTTC. As protein: CASRTVPFNEQFF. The rearrangement uses TRBV11-2 and TRBJ2-1; tentative D call: TRBD1 (5 bases). Germline loops: CDR1 SGHAT, CDR2 FQNNGV. V was shortened by 6 bases and J by 7 bases, with 13 bases between the two germline ends. This CDR3 is 13 amino acids long.

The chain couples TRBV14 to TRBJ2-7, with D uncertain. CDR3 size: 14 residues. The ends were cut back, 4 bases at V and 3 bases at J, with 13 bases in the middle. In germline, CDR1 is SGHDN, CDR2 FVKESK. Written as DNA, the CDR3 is TGTGCCAGCAGCCCAGGATTCCTACTCTACGAGCAGTACTTC. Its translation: CASSPGFLLYEQYF.

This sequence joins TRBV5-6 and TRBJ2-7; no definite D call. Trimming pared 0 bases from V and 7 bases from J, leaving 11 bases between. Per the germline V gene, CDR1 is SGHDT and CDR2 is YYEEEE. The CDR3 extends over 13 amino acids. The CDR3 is CASSLDLMREQYF. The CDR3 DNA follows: TGTGCCAGCAGCTTGGACCTTATGCGGGAGCAGTACTTC.

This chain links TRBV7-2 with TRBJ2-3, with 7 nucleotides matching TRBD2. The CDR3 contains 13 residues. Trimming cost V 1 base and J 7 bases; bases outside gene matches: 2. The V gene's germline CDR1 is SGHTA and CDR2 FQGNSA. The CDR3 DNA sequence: TGTGCCAGCAGCTTAGAGCGGGGAAATACGCAGTATTTT. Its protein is CASSLERGNTQYF.

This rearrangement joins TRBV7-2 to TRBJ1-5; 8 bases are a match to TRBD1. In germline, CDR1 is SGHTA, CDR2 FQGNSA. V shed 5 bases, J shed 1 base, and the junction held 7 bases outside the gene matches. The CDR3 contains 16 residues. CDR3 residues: CASSPDRVGSNQPQHF. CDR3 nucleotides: TGTGCCAGCAGCCCGGACAGGGTGGGGAGCAATCAGCCCCAGCATTTT.

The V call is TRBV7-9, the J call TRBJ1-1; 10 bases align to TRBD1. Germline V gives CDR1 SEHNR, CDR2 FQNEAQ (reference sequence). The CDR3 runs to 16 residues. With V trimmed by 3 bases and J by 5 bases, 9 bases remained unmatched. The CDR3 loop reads CASSFPTGGSVTEAFF. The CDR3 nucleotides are TGTGCCAGCAGCTTCCCGACAGGGGGCTCTGTAACTGAAGCTTTCTTT.

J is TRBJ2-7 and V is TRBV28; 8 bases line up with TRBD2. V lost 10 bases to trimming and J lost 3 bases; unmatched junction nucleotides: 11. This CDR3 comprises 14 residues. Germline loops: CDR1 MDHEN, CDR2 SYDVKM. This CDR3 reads CAISLLAGSYEQYF. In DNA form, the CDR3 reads TGTGCCATCAGCCTTTTAGCGGGAAGCTACGAGCAGTACTTC.

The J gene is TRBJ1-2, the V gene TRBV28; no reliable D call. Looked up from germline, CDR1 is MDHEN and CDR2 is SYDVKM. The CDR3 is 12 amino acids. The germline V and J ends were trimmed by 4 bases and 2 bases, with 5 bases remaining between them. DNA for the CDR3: TGTGCCAGCAGTTGGCAGAACTATGGCTACACCTTC. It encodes CASSWQNYGYTF.

Here the CDR3 reads CASSEDPGATYEQYF. CDR3 coding DNA: TGCGCCAGCAGTGAAGACCCGGGTGCCACCTACGAGCAGTACTTC. V and J are TRBV10-1 and TRBJ2-7; D is unresolved. This CDR3 comprises 15 residues. V was cut by 3 bases and J by 2 bases, with 14 bases left in between. CDR1 is WNHNN, CDR2 SYGVQD, per germline (reference sequence).

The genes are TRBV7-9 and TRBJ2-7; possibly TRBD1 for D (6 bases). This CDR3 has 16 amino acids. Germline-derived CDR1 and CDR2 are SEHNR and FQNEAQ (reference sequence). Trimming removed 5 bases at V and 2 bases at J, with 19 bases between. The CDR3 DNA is TGTGCCAGCAGCCGAGGATGGCAGGGGACCCCCTACGAGCAGTACTTC. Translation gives CASSRGWQGTPYEQYF.

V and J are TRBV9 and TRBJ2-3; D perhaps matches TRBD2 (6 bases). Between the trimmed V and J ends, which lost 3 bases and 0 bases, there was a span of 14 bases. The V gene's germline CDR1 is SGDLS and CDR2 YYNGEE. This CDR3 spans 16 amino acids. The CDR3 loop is CASSEGWAGSTDTQYF. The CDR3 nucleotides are TGTGCCAGCAGCGAGGGTTGGGCGGGGAGCACAGATACGCAGTATTTT.

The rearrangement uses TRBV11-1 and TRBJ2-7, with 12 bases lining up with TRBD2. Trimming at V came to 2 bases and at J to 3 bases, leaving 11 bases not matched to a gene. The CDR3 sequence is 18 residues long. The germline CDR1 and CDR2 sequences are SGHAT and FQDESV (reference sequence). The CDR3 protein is CASSLLAGGRSLHYEQYF. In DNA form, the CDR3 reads TGTGCCAGCAGCTTACTAGCGGGAGGGCGAAGCCTCCACTACGAGCAGTACTTC.

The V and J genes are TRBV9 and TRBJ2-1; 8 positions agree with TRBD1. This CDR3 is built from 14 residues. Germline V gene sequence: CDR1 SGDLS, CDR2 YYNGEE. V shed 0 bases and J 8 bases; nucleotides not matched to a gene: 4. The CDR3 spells CASSVDQGAYEQFF. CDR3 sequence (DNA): TGTGCCAGCAGCGTAGATCAGGGGGCCTATGAGCAGTTCTTC.

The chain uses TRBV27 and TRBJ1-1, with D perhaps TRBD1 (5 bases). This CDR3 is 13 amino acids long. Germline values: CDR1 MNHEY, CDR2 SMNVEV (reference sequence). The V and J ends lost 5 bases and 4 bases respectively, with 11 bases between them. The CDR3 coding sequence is TGTGCCAGCAGTCTAACCACAGGCACTGAAGCTTTCTTT. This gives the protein CASSLTTGTEAFF.

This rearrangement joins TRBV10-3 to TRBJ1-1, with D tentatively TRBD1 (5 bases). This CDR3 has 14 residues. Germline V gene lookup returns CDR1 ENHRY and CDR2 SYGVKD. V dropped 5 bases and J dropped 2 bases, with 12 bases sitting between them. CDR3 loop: CAISSGFINTEAFF. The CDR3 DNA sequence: TGTGCCATCAGTTCAGGGTTTATCAACACTGAAGCTTTCTTT.

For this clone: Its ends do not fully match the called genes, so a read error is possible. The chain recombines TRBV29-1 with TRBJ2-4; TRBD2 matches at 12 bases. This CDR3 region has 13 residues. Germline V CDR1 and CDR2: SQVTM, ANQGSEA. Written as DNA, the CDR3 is TGCAGCGTTGAAGAGTCTAGCGGGAGGGCCAGGGACTTC. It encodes CSVEESSGRARDF.

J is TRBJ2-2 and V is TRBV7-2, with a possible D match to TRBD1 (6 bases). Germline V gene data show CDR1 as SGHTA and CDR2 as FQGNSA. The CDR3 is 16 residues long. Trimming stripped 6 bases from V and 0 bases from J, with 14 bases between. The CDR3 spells CASRTRQVANTGELFF. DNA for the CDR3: TGTGCCAGCAGGACCCGACAGGTCGCGAACACCGGGGAGCTGTTTTTT.

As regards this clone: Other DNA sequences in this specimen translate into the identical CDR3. The CDR3 is CASSLDRGNQPQHF. CDR3 DNA: TGTGCCAGCAGCCTGGACAGGGGAAATCAGCCCCAGCATTTT. The genes are TRBV28 and TRBJ1-5; 9 nucleotides align to TRBD1. The CDR3 totals 14 residues. Germline V CDR1 and CDR2: MDHEN, SYDVKM. Unmatched junction bases numbered 4, after V lost 6 bases and J lost 4 bases.

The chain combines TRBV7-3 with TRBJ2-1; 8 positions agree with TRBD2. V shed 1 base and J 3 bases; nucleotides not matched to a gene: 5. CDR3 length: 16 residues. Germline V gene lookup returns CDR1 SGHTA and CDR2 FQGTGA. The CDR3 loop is CASSLIAGLDYNEQFF. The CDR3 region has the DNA TGTGCCAGCAGCTTAATTGCGGGACTAGACTACAATGAGCAGTTCTTC.

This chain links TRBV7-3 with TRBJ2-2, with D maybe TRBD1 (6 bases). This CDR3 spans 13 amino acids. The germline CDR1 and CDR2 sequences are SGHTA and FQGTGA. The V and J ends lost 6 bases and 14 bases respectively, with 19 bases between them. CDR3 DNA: TGTGCCAGCAGACCAGGGGAGTCGGGGCGCCTGTTTTTT. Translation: CASRPGESGRLFF.

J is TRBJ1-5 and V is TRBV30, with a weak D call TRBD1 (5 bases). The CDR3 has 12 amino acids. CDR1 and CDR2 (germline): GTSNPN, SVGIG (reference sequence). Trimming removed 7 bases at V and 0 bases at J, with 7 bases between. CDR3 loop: CAFQGSNQPQHF. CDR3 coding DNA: TGTGCCTTCCAGGGTAGCAATCAGCCCCAGCATTTT.

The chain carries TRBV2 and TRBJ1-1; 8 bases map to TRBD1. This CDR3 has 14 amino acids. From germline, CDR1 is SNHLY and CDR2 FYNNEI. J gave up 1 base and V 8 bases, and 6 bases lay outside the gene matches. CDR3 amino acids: CASSGQGRNTEAFF. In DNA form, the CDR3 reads TGTGCCAGCTCCGGACAGGGAAGGAACACTGAAGCTTTCTTT.

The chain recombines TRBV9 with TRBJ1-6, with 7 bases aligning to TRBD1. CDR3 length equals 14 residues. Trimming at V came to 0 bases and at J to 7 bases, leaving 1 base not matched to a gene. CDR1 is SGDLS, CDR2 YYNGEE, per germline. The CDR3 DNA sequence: TGTGCCAGCAGCGTAGCGGGACAGAATTCACCCCTCCACTTT. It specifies CASSVAGQNSPLHF.

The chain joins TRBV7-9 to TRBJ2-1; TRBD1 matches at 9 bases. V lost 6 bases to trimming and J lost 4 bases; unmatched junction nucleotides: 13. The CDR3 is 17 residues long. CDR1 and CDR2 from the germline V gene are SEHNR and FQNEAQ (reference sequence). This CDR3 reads CASSSFLRDRVYNEQFF. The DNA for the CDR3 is TGTGCCAGCAGTTCCTTTCTCCGGGACAGGGTTTACAATGAGCAGTTCTTC.

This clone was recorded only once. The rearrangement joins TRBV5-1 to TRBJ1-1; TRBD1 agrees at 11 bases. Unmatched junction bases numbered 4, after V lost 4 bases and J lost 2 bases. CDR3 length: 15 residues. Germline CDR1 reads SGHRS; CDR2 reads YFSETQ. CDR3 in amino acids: CASSERTGGNTEAFF. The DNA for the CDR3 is TGCGCCAGCAGCGAAAGGACAGGGGGCAACACTGAAGCTTTCTTT.

CDR3 sequence reads: CASSLGGATEAFF. In DNA, the CDR3 is TGTGCCAGCAGCTTAGGGGGGGCAACTGAAGCTTTCTTT. The rearrangement joins TRBV5-6 to TRBJ1-1, with TRBD1 as a possible D gene (6 bases). Germline V gene sequence: CDR1 SGHDT, CDR2 YYEEEE. Trimming removed 2 bases from V and 5 bases from J, with 10 bases in between. The CDR3 runs 13 residues. Looking up the rest from reference TRBV5-6 and TRBJ1-1 gives the full variable domain: DAGVTQSPTHLIKTRGQQVTLRCSPKSGHDTVSWYQQALGQGPQFIFQYYEEEERQRGNFPDRFSGHQFPNYSSELNVNALLLGDSALYLCASSLGGATEAFFGQGTRLTVV.

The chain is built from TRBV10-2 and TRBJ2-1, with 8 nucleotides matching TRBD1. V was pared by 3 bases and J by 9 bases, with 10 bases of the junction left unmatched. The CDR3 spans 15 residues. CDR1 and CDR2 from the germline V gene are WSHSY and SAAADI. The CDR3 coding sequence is TGCGCCAGCAGTGAAGTCGGACAGGGATTTTCTGAGCAGTTCTTC. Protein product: CASSEVGQGFSEQFF.

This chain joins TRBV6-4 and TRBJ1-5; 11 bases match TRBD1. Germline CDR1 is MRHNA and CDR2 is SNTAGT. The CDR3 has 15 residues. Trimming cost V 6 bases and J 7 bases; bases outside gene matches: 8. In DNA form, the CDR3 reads TGTGCCAGCAGGGACAGGGGGCGGAGAGGACAGCCCCAGCATTTT. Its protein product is CASRDRGRRGQPQHF.